Presented here are 17 T cell receptor beta chains from one specimen sequenced in a study of shared clonotypes between healthy human individuals. Cells designated naive CD8 were CD45RO-negative and were positively selected for CCR7, with terminally differentiated effector memory CD45RA+ cells excluded. Produced via immunoSEQ multiplex PCR; TCRdb's table is partial and in-frame only. This table has about 2.1 million clones, roughly 93% appearing once. Specimen: naive CD8+ T cells from PBMCs. Receptors originate from a man between 18 and 29 years old in good health. Some clones in this sample may be carry-over from other donors' samples.

This clone was found once. V gene TRBV7-2 combines with J gene TRBJ1-3; D gene uncertain. The CDR3 loop spans 16 amino acids. Germline loops: CDR1 SGHTA, CDR2 FQGNSA. The V end was cut by 7 bases, the J end by 2 bases, with 18 bases between. DNA for the CDR3: TGTGCCAGCACCCCGGGCGGGTTCCCCCCTGGAAACACCATATATTTT. Translated: CASTPGGFPPGNTIYF.

This chain joins TRBV21-1 and TRBJ1-2. TRBV21-1 constitutes a pseudogene. This CDR3 is built from 16 residues. The chain's CDR3 is CASSKGLSRTGYGYTF. The CDR3, as DNA: TGTGCCAGCAGCAAAGGGCTGTCTCGGACGGGCTATGGCTACACCTTC.

The chain couples TRBV4-1 to TRBJ2-7; unclear D gene. Trimming removed 1 base at V and 9 bases at J, with 16 bases between. The CDR3 totals 14 residues. CDR1 is MGHRA and CDR2 is YSYEKL in the germline V gene. The CDR3 here is CASSQAENTPGQYF. The CDR3 nucleotides read TGCGCCAGCAGCCAAGCTGAGAATACGCCGGGGCAGTACTTC.

This rearrangement joins TRBV27 to TRBJ1-1, with a possible D match to TRBD1 (6 bases). The V gene's germline CDR1 is MNHEY and CDR2 SMNVEV (reference sequence). V lost 0 bases, J lost 0 bases, and 11 bases lay in between. The CDR3 is 16 residues long. Here the CDR3 DNA reads TGTGCCAGCAGTTTATCTGGGGGCCTCATGAACACTGAAGCTTTCTTT. Translated: CASSLSGGLMNTEAFF.

As regards this clone: This specimen includes other DNA sequences encoding the same CDR3. The rearrangement joins TRBV6-5 to TRBJ2-3; TRBD2 matches 11 bases. V was pared by 5 bases and J by 0 bases, with 1 base of the junction left unmatched. The CDR3 runs 15 residues. Germline V gives CDR1 MNHEY, CDR2 SVGAGI. The CDR3 DNA sequence: TGTGCCAGCAGTCGACTAGCGGGAAGCACAGATACGCAGTATTTT. It codes for CASSRLAGSTDTQYF.

This clone came up a few times. This CDR3 is also generated by other DNA sequences in the sample. This chain joins TRBV19 and TRBJ1-2, with D unresolved. The V gene's germline CDR1 is LNHDA and CDR2 SQIVND (reference sequence). This CDR3 is 13 amino acids long. Trimming cost V 3 bases and J 0 bases, with 5 bases left between them. The CDR3 protein is CASSIGTNYGYTF. The CDR3 region has the DNA TGTGCCAGTAGTATCGGGACTAACTATGGCTACACCTTC.

This chain joins TRBV6-4 and TRBJ1-2, with D uncertain. The CDR3 spans 13 residues. The V and J ends lost 8 bases and 4 bases respectively, with 14 bases between them. The germline gives CDR1 MRHNA, CDR2 SNTAGT. The CDR3, as DNA: TGTGCCAGCTCGCAAGGAGTTGGCTATGGCTACACCTTC. Encoded protein: CASSQGVGYGYTF.

The chain employs TRBV7-2 and TRBJ2-7; 13 bases line up with TRBD2. V was clipped by 5 bases and J by 7 bases; unmatched bases: 8. CDR1 is SGHTA, CDR2 FQGNSA, per germline. The CDR3 is made up of 15 amino acids. The CDR3 loop reads CASSARTSGSREQYF. The DNA of the CDR3 is TGTGCCAGCAGCGCCAGGACTAGCGGGAGTCGGGAGCAGTACTTC.

This clone was detected only once. This specimen includes other DNA sequences encoding the same CDR3. The chain uses TRBV28 and TRBJ2-7, with 9 bases lining up with TRBD1. J was trimmed by 4 bases and V by 1 base; bases with no gene match: 2. CDR3 length: 14 residues. In germline, CDR1 is MDHEN, CDR2 SYDVKM. CDR3 in DNA: TGTGCCAGCAGTTTATTGGGACAGGGTTACGAGCAGTACTTC. Translating gives CASSLLGQGYEQYF.

The genes are TRBV25-1 and TRBJ1-4, with TRBD1 identical over 7 bases. The CDR3 covers 15 residues. Germline assignment: CDR1 MGHDK and CDR2 SYGVNS. J gave up 3 bases and V 5 bases, and 6 bases lay outside the gene matches. CDR3 region: CASSLTGAANEKLFF. Written as DNA, the CDR3 is TGTGCCAGCAGTCTCACAGGGGCGGCTAATGAAAAACTGTTTTTT.

This chain links TRBV27 with TRBJ1-1, with D maybe TRBD1 (5 bases). V lost 6 bases and J lost 1, with 15 bases in between. The CDR3 is made up of 15 amino acids. From germline, CDR1 is MNHEY and CDR2 SMNVEV (reference sequence). CDR3 DNA: TGTGCCAGCAGCACAGAGGGGAGGACGAACACTGAAGCTTTCTTT. The encoded protein is CASSTEGRTNTEAFF.

This clone showed up just once. The CDR3 nucleotides are TGTGCCAGCCCCGTGCTTGTATCGTACTTC. Protein sequence: CASPVLVSYF. The chain employs TRBV6-1 and TRBJ2-4; D unresolved. The CDR3 totals 10 residues. Trimming pared 8 bases from V and 15 bases from J, leaving 14 bases between. The germline CDR1 and CDR2 sequences are MNHNS and SASEGT.

The table lists this clone with a few counts. The chain couples TRBV19 to TRBJ1-5, with unresolved D. Per the germline V gene, CDR1 is LNHDA and CDR2 is SQIVND (reference sequence). This CDR3 comprises 16 residues. Deletions cut 3 bases from V and 3 bases from J, with 15 bases between. CDR3 amino acids: CASSMVTAAYNQPQHF. The CDR3, as DNA: TGTGCCAGTAGTATGGTAACGGCAGCCTACAATCAGCCCCAGCATTTT.

Comments on this clone: The same CDR3 also results from other DNA sequences found in this sample. The chain couples TRBV9 to TRBJ2-2; weak D call: TRBD1 (6 bases). Germline V lookup: CDR1 SGDLS, CDR2 YYNGEE. Trimming pared 0 bases from V and 5 bases from J, leaving 8 bases between. CDR3 length: 14 residues. The CDR3 spells CASSVGQGTGELFF. The CDR3 region has the DNA TGTGCCAGCAGCGTAGGGCAGGGGACCGGGGAGCTGTTTTTT.

The table lists this clone with a count of one. In nucleotides, the CDR3 is TGTGCCAGCAGTGAGCTTTATGGCAGCTCCTACGAGCAGTACTTC. This gives the protein CASSELYGSSYEQYF. The chain joins TRBV2 to TRBJ2-7; D is unclear. With 3 bases removed from V and 0 bases from J, the gap between germline ends came to 12 bases. Germline CDR1 reads SNHLY; CDR2 reads FYNNEI. The CDR3 sequence is 15 residues long. Drawing the rest from reference TRBV2 and TRBJ2-7, the complete variable domain is EPEVTQTPSHQVTQMGQEVILRCVPISNHLYFYWYRQILGQKVEFLVSFYNNEISEKSEIFDDQFSVERPDGSNFTLKIRSTKLEDSAMYFCASSELYGSSYEQYFGPGTRLTVT.

The rearrangement joins TRBV27 to TRBJ2-1; tentative D call: TRBD1 (5 bases). V was trimmed by 6 bases and J by 6 bases, leaving 6 bases between them. Germline CDR1 reads MNHEY; CDR2 reads SMNVEV (reference sequence). This CDR3 has 11 residues. The CDR3 DNA reads as TGTGCCAGCAGGACAGCCAATGAGCAGTTCTTC. It codes for CASRTANEQFF.

V usage is TRBV7-2 and J usage is TRBJ2-5; tentatively, D is TRBD1 or TRBD2 (5 bases each). Trimming shortened V by 5 bases and J by 0 bases, and 13 bases separated the two germline ends. The CDR3 is 15 amino acids. The germline gives CDR1 SGHTA, CDR2 FQGNSA. The CDR3 DNA is TGTGCCAGCAGCCGTCTGTGGGGACACCAAGAGACCCAGTACTTC. Encoded protein: CASSRLWGHQETQYF.